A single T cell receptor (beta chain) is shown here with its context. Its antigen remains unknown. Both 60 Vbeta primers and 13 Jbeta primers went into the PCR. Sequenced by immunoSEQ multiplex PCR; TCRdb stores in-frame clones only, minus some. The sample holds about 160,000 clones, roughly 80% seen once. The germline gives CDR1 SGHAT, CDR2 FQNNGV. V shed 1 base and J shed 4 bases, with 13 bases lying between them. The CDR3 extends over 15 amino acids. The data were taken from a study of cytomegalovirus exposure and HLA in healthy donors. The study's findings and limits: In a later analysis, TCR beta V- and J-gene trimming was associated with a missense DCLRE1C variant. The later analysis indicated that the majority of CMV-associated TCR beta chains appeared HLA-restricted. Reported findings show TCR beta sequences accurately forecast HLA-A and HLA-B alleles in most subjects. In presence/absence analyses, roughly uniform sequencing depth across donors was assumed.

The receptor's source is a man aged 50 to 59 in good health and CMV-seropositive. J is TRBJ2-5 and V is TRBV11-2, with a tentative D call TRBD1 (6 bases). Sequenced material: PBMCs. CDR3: CASSLGAGVVETQYF. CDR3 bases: TGTGCCAGCAGCTTAGGGGCAGGGGTTGTAGAGACCCAGTACTTC.